This T cell receptor beta chain appears in the sequencing data of a study of shared clonotypes between healthy human individuals. Study-level points and caveats: Clonotype sharing among donors likely depends on sequencing depth.

The germline CDR1 and CDR2 sequences are SQVTM and ANQGSEA. The CDR3 loop spans 12 amino acids. V lost 7 bases to trimming and J lost 4 bases; unmatched junction nucleotides: 3. Of note for this clone: Its target is not known.

Assay runs were performed at deep level. Clones were read by immunoSEQ multiplex PCR, and TCRdb kept only the in-frame ones, dropping some. The sample yields 600,000 to 800,000 clones, just under 75% seen once. Negatively enriched CD4+ T cells were divided by CD45RA into naive and memory. V gene TRBV29-1 combines with J gene TRBJ2-2; 7 bases fit TRBD2. The TCR was taken from a young woman in good health. Material for sequencing was memory CD4+ T cells sorted from blood. Subset meaning: CD45RA-negative fraction. CDR3 nucleotides: TGCAGCGGCGGGGGTTCCACCGGGGAGCTGTTTTTT. Encoded protein: CSGGGSTGELFF.